Here is one T cell receptor (beta chain) with its context. The antigen is undetermined. Donors were systemically healthy Caucasian individuals from Russia aged roughly 6 to 100 years. The data belong to a study of blood T cells in healthy people across ages. Findings of the study overall: From one million sequenced T cells, diversity estimates were lower bounds.

V shed 3 bases, J shed 6 bases, and the junction held 12 bases outside the gene matches. Germline V CDR1 and CDR2: SQVTM, ANQGSEA. The CDR3 sequence is 15 residues long. Sample-barcoded 5' priming and a J-beta primer mix drove a second PCR of about 6 to 12 cycles. Carrying 12 random nucleotides, a template-switch adaptor labeled each individual cDNA molecule. TCRdb redid the calling of the 5' RACE reads with MiXCR, one entry per CDR3 protein. The table includes about 680,000 distinct CDR3 sequences, 49% detected once. Specimen: blood. This receptor was identified in an older woman in good health. This chain links TRBV29-1 with TRBJ2-3, with 7 bases that match TRBD2. CDR3 coding DNA: TGCAGCGTTGATGGGGCTAGCGGAATAACGGATACGCAGTATTTT. Its translation: CSVDGASGITDTQYF.